A selection of T cell receptor beta chains follows, all from one sample in a study of cytomegalovirus exposure and HLA in healthy donors. Assay used: immunoSEQ multiplex PCR; TCRdb lists only in-frame clones, some missing. The sample holds some 150,000 clones, roughly 80% seen once. Specimen: PBMCs. These receptors originate from a man aged 35-49 years in good health and CMV-seronegative. Both conserved end residues are part of each CDR3. The D gene is left open where the match is weak. Only part of the rows carry a size: once, few, many, or a class if the clone is expanded.

CDR3	DNA	size	V	length	D	J
CASIRTGGTDTQYF	TGTGCCAGCATTCGGACAGGGGGTACAGATACGCAGTATTTT	.	TRBV6-4	14	TRBD1	TRBJ2-3
CAWIEHRGGTEAFF	TGTGCCTGGATTGAACACAGGGGAGGTACTGAAGCTTTCTTT	.	TRBV30	14	TRBD1	TRBJ1-1
CAWSQGALEKLFF	TGTGCCTGGAGCCAGGGGGCTCTTGAAAAACTGTTTTTT	.	TRBV30	13	TRBD1	TRBJ1-4
CASSARSGGGHEQFF	TGTGCCAGCAGCGCCAGGAGCGGGGGGGGCCATGAGCAGTTCTTC	.	TRBV11-3	15	TRBD2	TRBJ2-1
CASTPADSYYEQYF	TGTGCCAGCACCCCGGCGGACAGTTACTACGAGCAGTACTTC	.	TRBV9	14	.	TRBJ2-7
CASSPGQGYTGELFF	TGTGCCAGCTCACCAGGACAGGGTTACACCGGGGAGCTGTTTTTT	few	TRBV18	15	TRBD1	TRBJ2-2
CASSLRGGQPQHF	TGTGCCAGCAGTTTAAGGGGTGGACAGCCCCAGCATTTT	.	TRBV28	13	.	TRBJ1-5
CALRGTLNTEAFF	TGTGCCTTAAGGGGGACACTGAACACTGAAGCTTTCTTT	.	TRBV30	13	.	TRBJ1-1
CSSESKELAGGPYEQFF	TGCAGTTCGGAAAGCAAAGAACTAGCGGGGGGGCCATATGAGCAGTTCTTC	.	TRBV29-1	17	TRBD2	TRBJ2-1
CAWSTDSVSGNTIYF	TGTGCCTGGAGTACCGACTCGGTCTCTGGAAACACCATATATTTT	.	TRBV30	15	.	TRBJ1-3
CASSPPTGEETQYF	TGTGCCAGCAGCCCGCCGACAGGGGAAGAGACCCAGTACTTC	.	TRBV7-9	14	TRBD1	TRBJ2-5
CASSLEWDSSYEQYF	TGTGCCAGCAGCTTAGAGTGGGACAGCTCCTACGAGCAGTACTTC	.	TRBV7-2	15	TRBD1	TRBJ2-7
CASSLGQWYNSPLHF	TGTGCCAGCAGCTTGGGACAGTGGTATAATTCACCCCTCCACTTT	.	TRBV11-2	15	TRBD1	TRBJ1-6
CASSSREIYGYTF	TGTGCCAGCAGCTCCCGGGAGATTTATGGCTACACCTTC	once	TRBV5-4	13	.	TRBJ1-2
CASSQDRVQETQYF	TGTGCCAGCAGCCAGGACAGGGTACAAGAGACCCAGTACTTC	once	TRBV11-2	14	TRBD1	TRBJ2-5
CASSLRRIQEAQYF	TGTGCCAGCAGCTTACGACGGATACAAGAGGCCCAGTACTTC	once	TRBV7-9	14	.	TRBJ2-5
CASSFVRSYTEAFF	TGTGCCAGCAGCTTTGTGCGGTCATACACTGAAGCTTTCTTT	.	TRBV7-2	14	.	TRBJ1-1
CASSLTGLHEQYF	TGTGCCAGCAGTTTAACAGGGCTGCACGAGCAGTACTTC	.	TRBV27	13	.	TRBJ2-7
CASSYQGMAQYF	TGTGCCAGCAGTTATCAGGGCATGGCCCAGTACTTC	.	TRBV6-5	12	.	TRBJ2-5
CASSPIGAAKTQYF	TGTGCCAGCAGCCCGATAGGAGCGGCAAAGACCCAGTACTTC	.	TRBV13	14	.	TRBJ2-5
CASSLDPGIAGELFF	TGCGCCAGCAGCTTGGACCCAGGGATCGCCGGGGAGCTGTTTTTT	few	TRBV5-1	15	.	TRBJ2-2
CASSPPSSYEQYF	TGTGCCAGCTCACCCCCCAGCTCCTACGAGCAGTACTTC	.	TRBV18	13	.	TRBJ2-7
CASSLLTGYHEQYF	TGTGCCAGCAGCTTACTCACGGGATACCACGAGCAGTACTTC	few	TRBV11-2	14	.	TRBJ2-7
CASSEWKGATYGYTF	TGTGCCAGCAGTGAATGGAAGGGGGCGACCTATGGCTACACCTTC	.	TRBV25-1	15	TRBD1	TRBJ1-2
CASSATLAGGLYEQYF	TGCGCCAGCAGCGCCACTCTAGCGGGGGGGCTCTACGAGCAGTACTTC	few	TRBV5-1	16	TRBD2	TRBJ2-7
CASSVSGGFSDTQYF	TGTGCCAGCAGTGTCAGCGGGGGATTTTCAGATACGCAGTATTTT	.	TRBV6-4	15	TRBD2	TRBJ2-3
CASSYGQEAFF	TGTGCCAGCAGTTATGGGCAGGAAGCTTTCTTT	.	TRBV6-5	11	.	TRBJ1-1
CASTDFTTPNYEQYF	TGTGCCAGCACCGACTTCACAACTCCTAACTACGAGCAGTACTTC	.	TRBV5-6	15	.	TRBJ2-7
CASTPDGTGSTGELFF	TGTGCCAGCACCCCAGACGGGACAGGGAGCACCGGGGAGCTGTTTTTT	.	TRBV7-8	16	TRBD1	TRBJ2-2
CASSLGQANTEAFF	TGTGCCAGCAGCTTGGGACAGGCAAACACTGAAGCTTTCTTT	.	TRBV5-6	14	.	TRBJ1-1
CASSYRGDRGFYEQYF	TGTGCCAGCAGTTACAGGGGGGACAGGGGCTTCTACGAGCAGTACTTC	few	TRBV6-5	16	TRBD1	TRBJ2-7
CASSQDPNFYEQYF	TGCGCCAGCAGCCAAGATCCGAACTTCTACGAGCAGTACTTC	.	TRBV4-3	14	.	TRBJ2-7
CASSPQGGWETQYF	TGTGCCAGCAGTCCACAGGGGGGTTGGGAGACCCAGTACTTC	.	TRBV5-5	14	TRBD1	TRBJ2-5
CASSMGGNSPLHF	TGTGCCAGTAGTATGGGGGGGAATTCACCCCTCCACTTT	.	TRBV19	13	.	TRBJ1-6
CSVDSGGGNTIYF	TGCAGCGTTGATTCAGGGGGCGGAAACACCATATATTTT	.	TRBV29-1	13	TRBD1	TRBJ1-3
CASSLYGSPTGELFF	TGTGCCAGCAGCTTATATGGCAGTCCCACCGGGGAGCTGTTTTTT	.	TRBV7-3	15	.	TRBJ2-2
CASSSSITGFYEQYF	TGTGCCAGCAGCTCGTCTATTACAGGGTTCTACGAGCAGTACTTC	.	TRBV7-9	15	.	TRBJ2-7
CASSPGSGGLNQPQHF	TGTGCCAGCAGCCCCGGTTCAGGGGGCCTCAATCAGCCCCAGCATTTT	.	TRBV7-8	16	TRBD1	TRBJ1-5
CASSSPTGSGNTIYF	TGTGCCAGCAGCAGTCCAACGGGGTCTGGAAACACCATATATTTT	.	TRBV11-2	15	.	TRBJ1-3
CASSLGVEGVLHF	TGTGCCAGCAGCTTAGGGGTAGAGGGAGTGCTTCACTTC	.	TRBV7-9	13	.	TRBJ2-5
CASSAGTAEQFF	TGTGCCAGCAGCGCCGGGACAGCGGAGCAGTTCTTC	.	TRBV9	12	TRBD1	TRBJ2-1
CASSSARAWGNEKLFF	TGTGCCAGTAGCTCTGCGCGGGCATGGGGAAATGAAAAACTGTTTTTT	.	TRBV19	16	.	TRBJ1-4
CASSLERGGQGGAGANVLTF	TGTGCCAGCAGCTTAGAGAGAGGGGGACAGGGAGGGGCTGGGGCCAACGTCCTGACTTTC	.	TRBV11-2	20	TRBD1	TRBJ2-6
CASSSPGAGANVLTF	TGTGCCAGCAGCTCACCAGGGGCTGGGGCCAACGTCCTGACTTTC	.	TRBV7-3	15	.	TRBJ2-6
CASSTDRGFYNEQFF	TGTGCCAGCAGCACCGACAGGGGATTTTACAATGAGCAGTTCTTC	once	TRBV6-6	15	TRBD1	TRBJ2-1
CARMGAGTAPVGGYEAFF	TGTGCCCGCATGGGGGCCGGGACAGCACCCGTCGGAGGGTATGAAGCTTTCTTT	.	TRBV30	18	TRBD1	TRBJ1-1
CASSFTGLQETQYF	TGTGCCAGCAGCTTTACAGGGCTCCAAGAGACCCAGTACTTC	.	TRBV5-4	14	.	TRBJ2-5